These 5 T cell receptor beta chains came from one sample sequenced in a study of T cell responses to AZD1222 COVID-19 vaccine. TCRdb's copy holds only in-frame clones and misses some; the assay was immunoSEQ multiplex PCR. The sample includes about 120,000 clones, 87% of them seen just once. Source: peripheral blood, taken on day 0 of AZD1222 vaccination. The receptors originated from an adult in good health.

CDR3 in DNA: TGTGCCAGCAGCCAAGAAGGAGGGGGGGCCCCAGAGACCCAGTACTTC. It codes for CASSQEGGGAPETQYF. The chain combines TRBV4-2 with TRBJ2-5, with D tentatively TRBD2 (7 bases). The CDR3 covers 16 residues. The germline V gene encodes CDR1 LGHNA and CDR2 YNFKEQ. Trimming stripped 0 bases from V and 4 bases from J, with 15 bases between.

The chain uses TRBV28 and TRBJ1-4; D might be TRBD1 (5 bases). The germline V gene has CDR1 MDHEN and CDR2 SYDVKM. V gave up 5 bases and J gave up 3 bases, with 19 bases separating them. This CDR3 region has 17 residues. This CDR3 is CASSGGSETDPNEKLFF. CDR3 DNA: TGTGCCAGCAGTGGGGGATCGGAGACGGATCCTAATGAAAAACTGTTTTTT.

Remarks on this clone: One junction end disagrees with the germline gene, perhaps due to a read error. CDR3 sequence reads: CAGSLGLHPNTEAFF. The CDR3 nucleotides read TGTGCCGGCAGCTTGGGCCTGCACCCGAACACTGAAGCTTTCTTT. The chain employs TRBV5-8 and TRBJ1-1; D unclear. This CDR3 is 15 amino acids long. CDR1 is SGHTS and CDR2 is YDEGEE in the germline V gene.

The CDR3 loop is CASSKRVLSNTEAFF. The DNA for the CDR3 is TGTGCCAGCAGTAAAAGGGTATTGTCGAACACTGAAGCTTTCTTT. V gene TRBV27 combines with J gene TRBJ1-1; D gene ambiguous. Germline V gene lookup returns CDR1 MNHEY and CDR2 SMNVEV (reference sequence). The CDR3 contains 15 residues. Trimming took off 5 bases at V and 1 base at J, with 14 bases between the two ends.

The CDR3 bases are TGCGCCAGCAGCTCGACTAGCGGGGGAGAGACCCAGTACTTC. This sequence encodes CASSSTSGGETQYF. The rearrangement links TRBV5-1 to TRBJ2-5; 12 bases align to TRBD2. From germline, CDR1 is SGHRS and CDR2 YFSETQ. The CDR3 consists of 14 residues. J lost 4 bases, V lost 3 bases, and 1 base had no gene match.